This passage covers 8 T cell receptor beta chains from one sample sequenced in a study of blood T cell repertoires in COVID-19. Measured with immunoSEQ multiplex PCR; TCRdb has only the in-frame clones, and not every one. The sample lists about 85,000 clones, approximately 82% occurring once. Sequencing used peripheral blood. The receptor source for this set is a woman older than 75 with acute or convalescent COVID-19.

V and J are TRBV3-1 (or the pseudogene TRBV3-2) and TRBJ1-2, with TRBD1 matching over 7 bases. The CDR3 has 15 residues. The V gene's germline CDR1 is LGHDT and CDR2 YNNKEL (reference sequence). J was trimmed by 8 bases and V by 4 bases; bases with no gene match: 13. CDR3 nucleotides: TGTGCCAGCAGCCCGAGGGACAGAGCTCGTGGAGGCTACACCTTC. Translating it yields CASSPRDRARGGYTF.

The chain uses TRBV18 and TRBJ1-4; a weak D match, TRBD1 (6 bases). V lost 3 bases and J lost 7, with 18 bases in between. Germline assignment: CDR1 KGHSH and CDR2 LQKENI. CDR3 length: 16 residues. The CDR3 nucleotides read TGTGCCAGCTCACCCGGGACAAAACAACTGGGTGAAAAACTGTTTTTT. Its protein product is CASSPGTKQLGEKLFF.

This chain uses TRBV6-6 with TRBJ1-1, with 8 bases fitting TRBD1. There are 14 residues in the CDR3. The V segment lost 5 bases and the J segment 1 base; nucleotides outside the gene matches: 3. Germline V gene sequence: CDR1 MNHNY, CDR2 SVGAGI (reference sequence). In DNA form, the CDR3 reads TGTGCCAGCAGTGGGACAGGAGGGAACACTGAAGCTTTCTTT. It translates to CASSGTGGNTEAFF.

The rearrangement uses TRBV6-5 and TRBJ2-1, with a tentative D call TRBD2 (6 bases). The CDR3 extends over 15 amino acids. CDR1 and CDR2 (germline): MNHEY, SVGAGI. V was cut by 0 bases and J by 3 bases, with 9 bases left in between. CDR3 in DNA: TGTGCCAGCAGTTACTCGGCGGGAAGCTACAATGAGCAGTTCTTC. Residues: CASSYSAGSYNEQFF.

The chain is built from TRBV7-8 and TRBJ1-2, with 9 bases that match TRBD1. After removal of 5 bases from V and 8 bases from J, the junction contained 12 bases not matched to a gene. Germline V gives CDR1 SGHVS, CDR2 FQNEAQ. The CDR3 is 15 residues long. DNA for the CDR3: TGTGCCAGCAGCCTACAGGGGGCGCGTTTAGAAGGCTACACCTTC. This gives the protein CASSLQGARLEGYTF. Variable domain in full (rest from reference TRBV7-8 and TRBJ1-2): GAGVSQSPRYKVAKRGQDVALRCDPISGHVSLFWYQQALGQGPEFLTYFQNEAQLDKSGLPSDRFFAERPEGSVSTLKIQRTQQEDSAVYLCASSLQGARLEGYTFGSGTRLTVV.

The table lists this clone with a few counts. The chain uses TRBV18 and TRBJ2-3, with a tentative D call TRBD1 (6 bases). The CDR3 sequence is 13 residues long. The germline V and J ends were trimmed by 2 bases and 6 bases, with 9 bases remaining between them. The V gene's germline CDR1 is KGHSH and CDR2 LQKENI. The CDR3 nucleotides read TGTGCCAGCTCACCAGGGACACCTGATACGCAGTATTTT. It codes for CASSPGTPDTQYF.

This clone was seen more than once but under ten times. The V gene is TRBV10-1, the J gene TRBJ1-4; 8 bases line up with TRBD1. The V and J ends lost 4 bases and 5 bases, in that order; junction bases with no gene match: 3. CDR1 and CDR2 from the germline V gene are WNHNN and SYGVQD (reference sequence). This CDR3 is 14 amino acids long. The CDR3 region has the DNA TGCGCCAGCAGTGGGGACAGGAGGAATGAAAAACTGTTTTTT. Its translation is CASSGDRRNEKLFF.

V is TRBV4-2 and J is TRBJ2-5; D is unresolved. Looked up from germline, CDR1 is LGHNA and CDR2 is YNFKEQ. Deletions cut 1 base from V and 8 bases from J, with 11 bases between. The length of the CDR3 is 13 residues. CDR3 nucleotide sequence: TGTGCCAGCAGCCAAGCCCCACATGAAACCCAGTACTTC. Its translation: CASSQAPHETQYF.